Below, 11 T cell receptor beta chains from the same sample are listed, as sequenced in a study of cytotoxic CD8 clonotypes in ibrutinib-treated CLL. Using immunoSEQ multiplex PCR, the repertoire was profiled, and TCRdb retains in-frame clones only, with some absent. Found here are approximately 92,000 clones, more than 70% of them singletons; the top ten hold 20% to 25%. The sample in question was PBMCs, obtained after 24 months of ibrutinib treatment. Receptors originate from a human donor with chronic lymphocytic leukemia.

V is TRBV5-1 and J is TRBJ2-3, with D possibly TRBD1 on 6 matching bases. The V end lost 0 bases, the J end lost 6 bases, and 14 bases lay between the germline ends. This CDR3 is built from 15 residues. Germline CDR1 and CDR2: SGHRS and YFSETQ. CDR3 in DNA: TGCGCCAGCAGCTTGGTCAGGGGCACGAGGGATACGCAGTATTTT. It specifies CASSLVRGTRDTQYF.

J is TRBJ1-5 and V is TRBV18, with 7 bases identical to TRBD1. CDR1 is KGHSH, CDR2 LQKENI, per germline. There are 14 residues in the CDR3. The V and J ends lost 3 bases and 5 bases, in that order; junction bases with no gene match: 4. The CDR3 DNA is TGTGCCAGCTCACCTTCGACAGGGTATCAGCCCCAGCATTTT. This encodes CASSPSTGYQPQHF.

This rearrangement joins TRBV5-1 to TRBJ1-5; D unresolved. V lost 2 bases and J 2 bases, leaving 11 bases between the germline ends. Germline lookup yields CDR1 SGHRS and CDR2 YFSETQ. CDR3 size: 15 residues. CDR3 protein: CASSFGGSGNQPQHF. The CDR3 DNA reads TGCGCCAGCAGCTTCGGCGGGTCAGGCAATCAGCCCCAGCATTTT.

J is TRBJ1-1 and V is TRBV14; no firm D call. Trimming removed 3 bases from V and 2 bases from J, with 16 bases in between. This CDR3 contains 16 residues. Per germline, CDR1 SGHDN and CDR2 FVKESK. This CDR3 reads CASSHRAGRENTEAFF. CDR3 DNA: TGTGCCAGCAGCCACCGGGCCGGTCGGGAAAACACTGAAGCTTTCTTT.

The V and J genes are TRBV18 and TRBJ2-2; the D gene is possibly TRBD1 (6 bases). Germline V gene data show CDR1 as KGHSH and CDR2 as LQKENI. This CDR3 region has 14 residues. With 2 bases removed from V and 5 bases from J, the gap between germline ends came to 9 bases. The CDR3 region is CASSPRGLTGELFF. The CDR3 bases are TGTGCCAGCTCACCAAGGGGGTTGACCGGGGAGCTGTTTTTT.

This clone was found once. The chain employs TRBV29-1 and TRBJ2-1, with D hard to call. The CDR3 runs to 15 residues. V was clipped by 4 bases and J by 5 bases, with 18 bases between them. Germline CDR1 is SQVTM and CDR2 is ANQGSEA. CDR3: CSVVRRETFDNEQFF. CDR3 in DNA: TGCAGCGTTGTGAGGCGCGAGACTTTCGACAATGAGCAGTTCTTC.

The V call is TRBV9, the J call TRBJ2-3, with TRBD2 matching over 9 bases. CDR3 size: 16 residues. V lost 1 base and J lost 2; bases outside the gene matches: 5. The germline gives CDR1 SGDLS, CDR2 YYNGEE. The CDR3 reads CASSVYLAGTTDTQYF. The DNA for the CDR3 is TGTGCCAGCAGCGTATATCTAGCGGGGACCACAGATACGCAGTATTTT.

The chain combines TRBV29-1 with TRBJ2-2; 9 bases agree with TRBD1. From germline, CDR1 is SQVTM and CDR2 ANQGSEA. V trimming: 3 bases; J trimming: 6 bases; junction bases outside the gene matches: 2. CDR3 size: 13 residues. The DNA for the CDR3 is TGCAGCGTTGAGAGACAGGGGGCCGGGGAGCTGTTTTTT. Its translation is CSVERQGAGELFF.

The chain joins TRBV28 to TRBJ2-7, with 8 nucleotides matching TRBD1. The CDR3 runs to 13 residues. Germline V gene data show CDR1 as MDHEN and CDR2 as SYDVKM. The trim removed 5 bases at V and 4 bases at J, leaving 4 bases unmatched. The CDR3 here is CASSAHRGYEQYF. CDR3 DNA: TGTGCCAGCAGTGCTCACAGGGGGTACGAGCAGTACTTC.

This chain joins TRBV28 and TRBJ2-7; 9 positions match TRBD1. The V gene end was trimmed by 2 bases and the J gene end by 4 bases; junction bases not matched to a gene: 3. The CDR3 has 14 residues. CDR1 and CDR2 (germline): MDHEN, SYDVKM. The CDR3 reads CASSLTGGRYEQYF. The CDR3, as DNA: TGTGCCAGCAGTTTAACAGGGGGCCGGTACGAGCAGTACTTC.

The chain combines TRBV4-2 with TRBJ2-1, with a weak D call TRBD2 (6 bases). Per germline, CDR1 LGHNA and CDR2 YNFKEQ. The CDR3 is 14 amino acids. The V end was cut by 0 bases, the J end by 15 bases, with 18 bases between. Here the CDR3 reads CASSQDTTSLLLFF. CDR3 coding DNA: TGTGCCAGCAGCCAAGATACAACTAGCTTGCTTCTGTTCTTC.